The TCR beta chain under discussion was sequenced for a study of T cells in localized non-small cell lung cancer. Generated by immunoSEQ multiplex PCR, the TCRdb table keeps only in-frame clones and is missing some. The repertoire consists of 100,000 to 150,000 clones, with roughly 90% occurring once and the leading ten covering approximately 1.7%. The CDR3 totals 15 residues. The germline V gene encodes CDR1 LNHNV and CDR2 YYDKDF (reference sequence). The ends were cut back, 0 bases at V and 7 bases at J, with 16 bases in the middle. The receptor comes from a female donor at least 60 years old with stage I lung adenocarcinoma. The chain couples TRBV15 to TRBJ2-7; tentative D call: TRBD2 (6 bases). The sequencing here drew on peripheral blood, taken before any cancer treatment. The CDR3 nucleotides read TGTGCCACCAGCAGAGAGGGCATCGGAGGGAATGAGCAGTACTTC. It yields the protein CATSREGIGGNEQYF.